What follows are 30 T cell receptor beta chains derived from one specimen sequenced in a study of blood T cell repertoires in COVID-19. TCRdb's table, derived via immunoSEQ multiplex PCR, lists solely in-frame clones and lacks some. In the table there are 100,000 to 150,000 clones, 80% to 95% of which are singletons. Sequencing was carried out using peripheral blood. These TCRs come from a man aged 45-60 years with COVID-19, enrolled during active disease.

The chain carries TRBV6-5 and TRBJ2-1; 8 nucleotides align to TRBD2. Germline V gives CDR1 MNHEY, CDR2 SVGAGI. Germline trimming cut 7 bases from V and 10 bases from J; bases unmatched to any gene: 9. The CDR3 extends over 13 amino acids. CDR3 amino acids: CASIRTSSGEQFF. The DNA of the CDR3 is TGTGCCAGCATCCGGACTAGCTCGGGCGAGCAGTTCTTC.

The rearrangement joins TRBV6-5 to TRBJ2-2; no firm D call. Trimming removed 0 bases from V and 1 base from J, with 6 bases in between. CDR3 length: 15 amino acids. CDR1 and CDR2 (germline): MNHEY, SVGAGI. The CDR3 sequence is CASSYSFQNTGELFF. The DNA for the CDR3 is TGTGCCAGCAGTTACTCGTTTCAGAACACCGGGGAGCTGTTTTTT.

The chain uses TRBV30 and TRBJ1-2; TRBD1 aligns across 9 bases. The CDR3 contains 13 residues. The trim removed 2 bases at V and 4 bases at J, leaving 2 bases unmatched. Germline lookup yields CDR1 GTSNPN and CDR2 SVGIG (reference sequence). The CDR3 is CAWSPDRGYGYTF. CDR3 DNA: TGTGCCTGGAGTCCGGACAGGGGCTATGGCTACACCTTC.

CDR3 sequence reads: CASSYSGTSGSNEQFF. DNA of the CDR3: TGTGCCAGCAGCTATTCCGGGACTAGCGGTAGCAATGAGCAGTTCTTC. The chain recombines TRBV21-1 with TRBJ2-1; whether TRBD2, the table's D call, matches the DNA was not checked. TRBV21-1 is a documented pseudogene. The CDR3 covers 16 residues.

The CDR3 coding sequence is TGCGCCAGCAGCCCTGGGAGCGGGGGCCCCAGATGGCAGTATTTT. Amino acids: CASSPGSGGPRWQYF. The chain is built from TRBV5-1 and TRBJ2-3; TRBD2 matches 8 bases. The CDR3 loop spans 15 amino acids. Trimming took 4 bases from V and 11 from J; bases not matched to a gene: 15. Germline-derived CDR1 and CDR2 are SGHRS and YFSETQ.

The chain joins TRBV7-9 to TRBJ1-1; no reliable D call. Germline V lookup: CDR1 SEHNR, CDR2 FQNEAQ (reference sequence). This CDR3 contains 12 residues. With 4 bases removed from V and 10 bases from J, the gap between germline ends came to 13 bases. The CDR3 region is CASSSVGGPAFF. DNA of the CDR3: TGTGCCAGCAGCTCCGTGGGTGGGCCAGCTTTCTTT.

The CDR3 nucleotides are TGTGCCAGCAGCCAAGAGAGACAGGGGGCGACCACTGAAGCTTTCTTT. Protein sequence: CASSQERQGATTEAFF. The rearrangement uses TRBV3-1 (or the pseudogene TRBV3-2) and TRBJ1-1; the match to TRBD1 covers 10 bases. V gave up 0 bases and J gave up 4 bases; unmatched junction bases: 5. Germline V CDR1 and CDR2: LGHDT, YNNKEL (reference sequence). There are 16 residues in the CDR3.

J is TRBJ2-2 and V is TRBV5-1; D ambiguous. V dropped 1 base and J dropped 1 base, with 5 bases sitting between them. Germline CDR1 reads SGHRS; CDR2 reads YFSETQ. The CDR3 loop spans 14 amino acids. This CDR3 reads CASSLSGNTGELFF. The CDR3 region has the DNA TGCGCCAGCAGCTTGTCGGGGAACACCGGGGAGCTGTTTTTT.

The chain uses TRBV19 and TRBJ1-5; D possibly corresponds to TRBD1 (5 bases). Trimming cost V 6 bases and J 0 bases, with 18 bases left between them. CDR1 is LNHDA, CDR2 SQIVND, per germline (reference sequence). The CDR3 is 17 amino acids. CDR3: CASSRSEGSYSNQPQHF. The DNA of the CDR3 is TGTGCCAGTAGCCGGTCGGAGGGGTCATATAGCAATCAGCCCCAGCATTTT.

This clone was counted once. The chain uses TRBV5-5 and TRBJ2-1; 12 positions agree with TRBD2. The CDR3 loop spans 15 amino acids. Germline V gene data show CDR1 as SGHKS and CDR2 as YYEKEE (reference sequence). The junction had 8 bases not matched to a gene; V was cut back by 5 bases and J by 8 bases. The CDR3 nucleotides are TGTGCCAGCAGTCCCGGACTAGCGGGAAGGTATGAGCAGTTCTTC. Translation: CASSPGLAGRYEQFF.

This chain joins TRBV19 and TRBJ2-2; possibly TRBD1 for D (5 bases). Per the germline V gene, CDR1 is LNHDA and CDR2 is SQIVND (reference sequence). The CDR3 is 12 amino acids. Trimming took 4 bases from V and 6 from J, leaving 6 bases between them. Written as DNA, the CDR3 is TGTGCCAGTAGTAGGGGCGCCGGGGAGCTGTTTTTT. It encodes CASSRGAGELFF.

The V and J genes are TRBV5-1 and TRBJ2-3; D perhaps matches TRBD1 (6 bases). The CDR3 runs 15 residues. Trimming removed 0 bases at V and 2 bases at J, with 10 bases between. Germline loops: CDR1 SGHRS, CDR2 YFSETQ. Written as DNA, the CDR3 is TGCGCCAGCAGCTTGGCCAGGGGTGACACAGATACGCAGTATTTT. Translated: CASSLARGDTDTQYF.

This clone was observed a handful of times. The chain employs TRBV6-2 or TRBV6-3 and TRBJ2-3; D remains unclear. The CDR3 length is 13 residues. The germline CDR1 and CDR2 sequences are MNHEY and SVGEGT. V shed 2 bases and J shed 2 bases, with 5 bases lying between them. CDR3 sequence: CASSYRDTDTQYF. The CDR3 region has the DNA TGTGCCAGCAGTTACCGAGACACAGATACGCAGTATTTT.

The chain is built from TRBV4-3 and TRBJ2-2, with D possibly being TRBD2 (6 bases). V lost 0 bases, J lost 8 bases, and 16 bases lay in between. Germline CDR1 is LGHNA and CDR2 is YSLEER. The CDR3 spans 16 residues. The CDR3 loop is CASSQDLGLALGELFF. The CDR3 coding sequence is TGCGCCAGCAGCCAAGATCTTGGGCTAGCGTTAGGGGAGCTGTTTTTT.

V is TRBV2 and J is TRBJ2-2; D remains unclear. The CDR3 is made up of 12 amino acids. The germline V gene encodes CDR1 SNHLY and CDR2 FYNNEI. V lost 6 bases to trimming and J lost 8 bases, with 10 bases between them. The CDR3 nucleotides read TGTGCCAGCAGGGCGGCTCCTGGGGAGCTGTTTTTT. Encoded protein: CASRAAPGELFF.

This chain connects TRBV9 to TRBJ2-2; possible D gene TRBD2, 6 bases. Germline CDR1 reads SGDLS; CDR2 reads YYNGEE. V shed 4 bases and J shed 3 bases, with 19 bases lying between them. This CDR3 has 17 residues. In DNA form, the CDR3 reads TGTGCCAGCAGCTCCCTCAAAGGAGGGAGCGACACCGGGGAGCTGTTTTTT. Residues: CASSSLKGGSDTGELFF.

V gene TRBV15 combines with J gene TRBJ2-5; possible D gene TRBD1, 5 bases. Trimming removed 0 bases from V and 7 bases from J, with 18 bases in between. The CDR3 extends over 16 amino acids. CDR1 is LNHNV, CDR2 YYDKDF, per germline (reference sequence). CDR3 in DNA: TGTGCCACCAGCAGAGATCCCCAAGGGGAATGGGCGACCCAGTACTTC. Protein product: CATSRDPQGEWATQYF.

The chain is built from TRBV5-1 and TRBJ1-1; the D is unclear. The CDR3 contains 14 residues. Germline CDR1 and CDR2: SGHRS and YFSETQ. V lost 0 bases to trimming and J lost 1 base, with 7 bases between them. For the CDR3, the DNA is TGCGCCAGCAGCTTGGCTCTAGGGAACACTGAAGCTTTCTTT. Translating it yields CASSLALGNTEAFF. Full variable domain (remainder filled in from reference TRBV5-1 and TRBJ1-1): KAGVTQTPRYLIKTRGQQVTLSCSPISGHRSVSWYQQTPGQGLQFLFEYFSETQRNKGNFPGRFSGRQFSNSRSEMNVSTLELGDSALYLCASSLALGNTEAFFGQGTRLTVV.

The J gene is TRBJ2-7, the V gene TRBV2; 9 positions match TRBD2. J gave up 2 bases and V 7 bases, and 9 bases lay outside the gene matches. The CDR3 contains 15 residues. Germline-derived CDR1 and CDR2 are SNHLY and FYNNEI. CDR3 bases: TGTGCCAGCACTATTAGCGGGAGACCTCCCTACGAGCAGTACTTC. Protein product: CASTISGRPPYEQYF.

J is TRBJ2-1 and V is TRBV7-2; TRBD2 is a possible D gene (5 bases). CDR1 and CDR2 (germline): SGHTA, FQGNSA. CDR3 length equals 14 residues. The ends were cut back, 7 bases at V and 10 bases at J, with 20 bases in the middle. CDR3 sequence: CASTPFLGSGEQFF. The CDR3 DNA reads TGTGCCAGCACCCCCTTTCTGGGGAGTGGAGAGCAGTTCTTC.

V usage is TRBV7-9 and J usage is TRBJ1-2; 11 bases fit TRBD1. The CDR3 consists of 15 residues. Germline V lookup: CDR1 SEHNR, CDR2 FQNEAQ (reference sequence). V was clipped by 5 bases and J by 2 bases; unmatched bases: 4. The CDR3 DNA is TGTGCCAGCAGCCCTTGGACAGGGGGCAACTATGGCTACACCTTC. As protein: CASSPWTGGNYGYTF.

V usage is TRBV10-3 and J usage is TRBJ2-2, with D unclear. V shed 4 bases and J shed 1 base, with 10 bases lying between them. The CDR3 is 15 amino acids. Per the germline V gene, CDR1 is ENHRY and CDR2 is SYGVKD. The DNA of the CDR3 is TGTGCCATCAGTGCCCTTCCAGGGAACACCGGGGAGCTGTTTTTT. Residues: CAISALPGNTGELFF.

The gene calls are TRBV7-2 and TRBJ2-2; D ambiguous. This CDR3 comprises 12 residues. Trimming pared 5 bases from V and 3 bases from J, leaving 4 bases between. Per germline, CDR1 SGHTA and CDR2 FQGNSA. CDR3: CASSHYTGELFF. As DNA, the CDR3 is TGTGCCAGCAGCCATTACACCGGGGAGCTGTTTTTT.

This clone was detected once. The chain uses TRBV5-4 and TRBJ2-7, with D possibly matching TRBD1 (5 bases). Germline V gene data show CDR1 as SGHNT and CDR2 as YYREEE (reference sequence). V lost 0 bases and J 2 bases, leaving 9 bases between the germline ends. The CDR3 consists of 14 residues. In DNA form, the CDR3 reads TGTGCCAGCAGCTTGGCCCAGGGAACCTACGAGCAGTACTTC. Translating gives CASSLAQGTYEQYF.

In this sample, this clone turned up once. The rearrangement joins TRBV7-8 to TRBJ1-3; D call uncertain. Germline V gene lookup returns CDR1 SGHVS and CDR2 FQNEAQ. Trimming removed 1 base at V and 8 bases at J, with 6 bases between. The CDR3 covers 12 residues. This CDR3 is CASSLVRDTIYF. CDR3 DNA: TGTGCCAGCAGCTTAGTGCGTGACACCATATATTTT.

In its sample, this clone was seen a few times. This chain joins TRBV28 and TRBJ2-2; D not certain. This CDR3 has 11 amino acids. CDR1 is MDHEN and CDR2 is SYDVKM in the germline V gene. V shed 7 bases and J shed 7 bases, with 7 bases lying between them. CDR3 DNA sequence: TGTGCCAGCAAGTTCGGCGGGGAGCTGTTTTTT. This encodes CASKFGGELFF.

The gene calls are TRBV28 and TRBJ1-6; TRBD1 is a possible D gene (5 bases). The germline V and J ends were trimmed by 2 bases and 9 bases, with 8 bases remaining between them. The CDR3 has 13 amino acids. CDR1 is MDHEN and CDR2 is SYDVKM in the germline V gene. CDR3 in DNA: TGTGCCAGCAGTTTAACAGGTGGTTCACCCCTCCACTTT. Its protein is CASSLTGGSPLHF.

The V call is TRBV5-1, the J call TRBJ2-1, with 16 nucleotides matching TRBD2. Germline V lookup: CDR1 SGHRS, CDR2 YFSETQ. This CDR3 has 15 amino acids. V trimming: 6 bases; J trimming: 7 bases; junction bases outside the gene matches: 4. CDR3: CASNLGLAGGNEQFF. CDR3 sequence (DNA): TGCGCCAGCAATCTGGGACTAGCGGGAGGGAATGAGCAGTTCTTC. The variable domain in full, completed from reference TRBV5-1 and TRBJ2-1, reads KAGVTQTPRYLIKTRGQQVTLSCSPISGHRSVSWYQQTPGQGLQFLFEYFSETQRNKGNFPGRFSGRQFSNSRSEMNVSTLELGDSALYLCASNLGLAGGNEQFFGPGTRLTVL.

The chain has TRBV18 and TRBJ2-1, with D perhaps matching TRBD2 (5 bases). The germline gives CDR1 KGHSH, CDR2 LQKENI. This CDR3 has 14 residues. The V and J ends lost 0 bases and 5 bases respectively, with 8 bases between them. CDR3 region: CASSPPGVNNEQFF. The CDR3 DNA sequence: TGTGCCAGCTCACCACCGGGAGTAAACAATGAGCAGTTCTTC.

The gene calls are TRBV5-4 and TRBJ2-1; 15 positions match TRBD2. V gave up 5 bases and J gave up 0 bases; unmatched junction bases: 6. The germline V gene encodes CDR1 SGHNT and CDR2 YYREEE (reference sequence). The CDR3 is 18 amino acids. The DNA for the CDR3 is TGTGCCAGCAGACCCGGGACTAGCGGGAGGTCCTCCTACAATGAGCAGTTCTTC. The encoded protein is CASRPGTSGRSSYNEQFF.